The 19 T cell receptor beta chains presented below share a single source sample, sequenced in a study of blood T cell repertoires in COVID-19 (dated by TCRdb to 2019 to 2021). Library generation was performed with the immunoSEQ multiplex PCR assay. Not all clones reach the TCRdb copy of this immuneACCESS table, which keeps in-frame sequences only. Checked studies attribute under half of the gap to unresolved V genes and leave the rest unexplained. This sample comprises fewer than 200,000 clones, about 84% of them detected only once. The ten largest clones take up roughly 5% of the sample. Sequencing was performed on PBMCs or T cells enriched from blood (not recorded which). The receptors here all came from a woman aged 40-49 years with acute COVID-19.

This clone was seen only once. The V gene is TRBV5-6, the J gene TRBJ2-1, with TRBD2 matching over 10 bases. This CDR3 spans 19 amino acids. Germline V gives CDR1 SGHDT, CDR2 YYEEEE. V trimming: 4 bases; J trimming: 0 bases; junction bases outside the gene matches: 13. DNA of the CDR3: TGTGCCAGCAGCATCCTAGCGGGAGTAACCTATTCCTCCTACAATGAGCAGTTCTTC. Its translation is CASSILAGVTYSSYNEQFF.

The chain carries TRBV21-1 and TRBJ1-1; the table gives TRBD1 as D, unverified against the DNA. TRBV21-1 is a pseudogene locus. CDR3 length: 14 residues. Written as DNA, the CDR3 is TGTGCCAGCAGCAAACAGGGTCCGAACACTGAAGCTTTCTTT. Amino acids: CASSKQGPNTEAFF.

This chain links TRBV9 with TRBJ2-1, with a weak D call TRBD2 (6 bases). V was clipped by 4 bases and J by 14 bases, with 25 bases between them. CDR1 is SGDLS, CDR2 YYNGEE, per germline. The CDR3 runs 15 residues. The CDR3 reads CASSMGPLAEERKFF. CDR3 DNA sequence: TGTGCCAGCAGCATGGGTCCTTTAGCGGAGGAACGTAAGTTCTTC.

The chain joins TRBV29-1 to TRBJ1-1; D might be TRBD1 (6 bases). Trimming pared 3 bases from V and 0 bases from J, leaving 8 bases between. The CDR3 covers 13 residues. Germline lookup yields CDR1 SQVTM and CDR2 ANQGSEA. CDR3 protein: CSVESGVNTEAFF. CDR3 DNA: TGCAGCGTTGAGTCAGGGGTGAACACTGAAGCTTTCTTT.

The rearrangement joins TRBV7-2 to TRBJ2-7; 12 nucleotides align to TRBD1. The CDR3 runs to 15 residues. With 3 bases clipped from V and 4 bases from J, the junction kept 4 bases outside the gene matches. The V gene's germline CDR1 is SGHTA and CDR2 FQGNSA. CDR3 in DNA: TGTGCCAGCAGCTTCGGGACAGGGGGCGGATACGAGCAGTACTTC. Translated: CASSFGTGGGYEQYF.

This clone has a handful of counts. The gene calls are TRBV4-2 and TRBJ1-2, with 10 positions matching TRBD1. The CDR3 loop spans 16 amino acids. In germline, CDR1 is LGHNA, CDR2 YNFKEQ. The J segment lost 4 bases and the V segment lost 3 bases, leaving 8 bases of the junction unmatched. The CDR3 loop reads CASSQGTGDGGYGYTF. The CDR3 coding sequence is TGTGCCAGCAGCCAGGGGACAGGGGATGGGGGCTATGGCTACACCTTC.

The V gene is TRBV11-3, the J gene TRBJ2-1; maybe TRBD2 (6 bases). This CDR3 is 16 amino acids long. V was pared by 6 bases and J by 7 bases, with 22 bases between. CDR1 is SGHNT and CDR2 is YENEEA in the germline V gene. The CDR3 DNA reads TGTGCCAGCAGTCTCTGGGCGCGGGAAAGCGGGAATGAGCAGTTCTTC. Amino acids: CASSLWARESGNEQFF.

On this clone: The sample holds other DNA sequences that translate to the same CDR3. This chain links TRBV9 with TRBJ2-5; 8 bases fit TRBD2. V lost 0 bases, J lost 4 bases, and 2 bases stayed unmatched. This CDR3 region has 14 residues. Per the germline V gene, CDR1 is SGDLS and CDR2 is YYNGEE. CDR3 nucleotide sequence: TGTGCCAGCAGCGTAGGGCTAGCGGGAGAGACCCAGTACTTC. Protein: CASSVGLAGETQYF.

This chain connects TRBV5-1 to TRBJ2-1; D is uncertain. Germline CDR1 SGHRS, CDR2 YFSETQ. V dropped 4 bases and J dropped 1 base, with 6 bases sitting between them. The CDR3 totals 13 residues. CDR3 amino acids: CASSPTSYNEQFF. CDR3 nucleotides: TGCGCCAGCAGCCCCACTTCCTACAATGAGCAGTTCTTC.

CDR3 DNA sequence: TGTGCCAGCACGATGGGGCCCTATGGCTACACCTTC. As protein: CASTMGPYGYTF. J is TRBJ1-2 and V is TRBV2; TRBD1 is a possible D gene (5 bases). The germline gives CDR1 SNHLY, CDR2 FYNNEI. With 7 bases removed from V and 4 bases from J, the gap between germline ends came to 10 bases. The CDR3 runs to 12 residues.

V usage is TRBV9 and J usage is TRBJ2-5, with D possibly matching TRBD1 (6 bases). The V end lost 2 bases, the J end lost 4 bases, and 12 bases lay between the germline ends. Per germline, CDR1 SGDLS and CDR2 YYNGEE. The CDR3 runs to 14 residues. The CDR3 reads CASSVAGQRETQYF. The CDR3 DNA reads TGTGCCAGCAGCGTTGCAGGACAGAGAGAGACCCAGTACTTC.

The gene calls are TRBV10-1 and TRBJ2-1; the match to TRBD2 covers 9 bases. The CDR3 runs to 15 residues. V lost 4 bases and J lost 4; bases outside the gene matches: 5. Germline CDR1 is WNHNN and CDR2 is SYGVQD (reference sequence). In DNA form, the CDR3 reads TGCGCCAGCAGTGTTAGTAGCGGGAGATACAATGAGCAGTTCTTC. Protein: CASSVSSGRYNEQFF.

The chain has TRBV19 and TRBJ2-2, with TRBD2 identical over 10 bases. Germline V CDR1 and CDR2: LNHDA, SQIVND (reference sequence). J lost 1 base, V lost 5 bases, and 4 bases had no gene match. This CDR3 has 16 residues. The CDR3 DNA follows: TGTGCCAGTAGTCCCTGGACTAGCGGGAACACCGGGGAGCTGTTTTTT. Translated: CASSPWTSGNTGELFF.

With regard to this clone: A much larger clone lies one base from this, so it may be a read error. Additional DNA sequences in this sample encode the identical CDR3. This CDR3 reads CASSVGSSYNEQFF. Here the CDR3 DNA reads TGTGCCAGCAGCGTCGGGAGCTCCTACAATGAGCAGTTCTTC. The chain uses TRBV9 and TRBJ2-1, with a possible D match to TRBD2 (6 bases). The germline gives CDR1 SGDLS, CDR2 YYNGEE. Trimming took 2 bases from V and 0 from J, leaving 6 bases between them. The CDR3 is made up of 14 amino acids.

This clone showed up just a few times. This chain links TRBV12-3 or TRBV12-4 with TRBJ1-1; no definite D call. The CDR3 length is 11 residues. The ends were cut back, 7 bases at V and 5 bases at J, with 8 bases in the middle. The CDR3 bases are TGTGCCAGCACCTTAGAAACTGAAGCTTTCTTT. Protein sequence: CASTLETEAFF.

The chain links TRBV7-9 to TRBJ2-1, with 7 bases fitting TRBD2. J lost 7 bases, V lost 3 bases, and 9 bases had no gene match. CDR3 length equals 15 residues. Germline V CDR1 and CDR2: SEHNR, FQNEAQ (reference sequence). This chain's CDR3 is CASSFGGGPGNEQFF. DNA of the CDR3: TGTGCCAGCAGCTTCGGGGGAGGGCCGGGGAATGAGCAGTTCTTC.

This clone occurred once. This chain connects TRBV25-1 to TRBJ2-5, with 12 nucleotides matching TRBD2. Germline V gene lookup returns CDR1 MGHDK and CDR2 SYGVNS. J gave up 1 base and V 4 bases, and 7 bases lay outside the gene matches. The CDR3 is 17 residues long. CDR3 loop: CASSGPLAGGTQETQYF. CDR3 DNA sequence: TGTGCCAGCAGTGGCCCACTAGCGGGAGGTACCCAAGAGACCCAGTACTTC.

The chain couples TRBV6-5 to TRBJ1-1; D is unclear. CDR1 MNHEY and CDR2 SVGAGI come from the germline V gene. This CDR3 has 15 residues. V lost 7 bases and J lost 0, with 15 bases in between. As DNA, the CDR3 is TGTGCCAGCACCCCGAGTGAAAGTATGAACACTGAAGCTTTCTTT. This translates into CASTPSESMNTEAFF.

The chain's CDR3 is CASSYSGGSTEKLFF. The DNA for the CDR3 is TGTGCCAGCAGTTACTCCGGAGGCAGTACTGAAAAACTGTTTTTT. V and J are TRBV6-5 and TRBJ1-4; no clear D. This CDR3 region has 15 residues. V shed 0 bases and J shed 7 bases, with 12 bases lying between them. Germline values: CDR1 MNHEY, CDR2 SVGAGI.